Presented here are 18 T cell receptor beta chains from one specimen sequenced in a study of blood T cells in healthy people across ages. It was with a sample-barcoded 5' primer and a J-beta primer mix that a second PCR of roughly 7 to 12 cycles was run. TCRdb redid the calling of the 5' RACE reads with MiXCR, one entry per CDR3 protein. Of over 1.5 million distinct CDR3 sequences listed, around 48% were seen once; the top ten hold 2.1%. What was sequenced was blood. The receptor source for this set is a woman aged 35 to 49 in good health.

The CDR3 is CASNAGTTKETQYF. The CDR3 DNA reads TGTGCCAGCAACGCCGGGACAACTAAAGAGACCCAGTACTTC. This chain links TRBV3-1 with TRBJ2-5; TRBD1 might be the D (6 bases). From germline, CDR1 is LGHDT and CDR2 YNNKEL (reference sequence). V lost 7 bases to trimming and J lost 3 bases, with 15 bases between them. This CDR3 is built from 14 residues.

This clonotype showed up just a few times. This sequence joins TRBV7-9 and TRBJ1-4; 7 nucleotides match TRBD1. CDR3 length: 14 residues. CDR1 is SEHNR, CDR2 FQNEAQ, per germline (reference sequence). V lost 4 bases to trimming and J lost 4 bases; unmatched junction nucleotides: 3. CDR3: CASSYTGVNEKLFF. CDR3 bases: TGTGCCAGCAGCTATACAGGGGTTAATGAAAAACTGTTTTTT.

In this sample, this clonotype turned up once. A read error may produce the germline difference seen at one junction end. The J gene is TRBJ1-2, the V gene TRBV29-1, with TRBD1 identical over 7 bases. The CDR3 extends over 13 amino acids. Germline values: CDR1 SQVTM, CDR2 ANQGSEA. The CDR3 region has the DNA TGCAGCGTCCCAGGGGGGAGTACCTATGGCCACACCTTC. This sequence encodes CSVPGGSTYGHTF.

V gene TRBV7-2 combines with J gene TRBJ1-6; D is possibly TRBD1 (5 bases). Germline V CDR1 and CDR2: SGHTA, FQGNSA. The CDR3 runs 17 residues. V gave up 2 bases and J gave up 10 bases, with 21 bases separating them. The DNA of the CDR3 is TGTGCCAGCAGCTTACTGTCATCGGCAGGGTCCCTCTCACCCCTCCACTTT. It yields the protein CASSLLSSAGSLSPLHF.

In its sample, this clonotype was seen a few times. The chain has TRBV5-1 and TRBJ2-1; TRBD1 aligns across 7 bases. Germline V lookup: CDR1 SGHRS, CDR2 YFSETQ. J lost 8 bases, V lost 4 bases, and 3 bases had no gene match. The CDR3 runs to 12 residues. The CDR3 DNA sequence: TGCGCCAGCAGCGGAACAGGGGATGAGCAGTTCTTC. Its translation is CASSGTGDEQFF.

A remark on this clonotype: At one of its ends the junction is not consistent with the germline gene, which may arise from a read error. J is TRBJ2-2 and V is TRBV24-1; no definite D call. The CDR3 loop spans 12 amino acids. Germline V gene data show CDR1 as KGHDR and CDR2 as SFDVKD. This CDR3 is CATSDNSGELFF. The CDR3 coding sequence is TGTGCCACCAGTGATAACAGCGGGGAGCTGTTTTTT.

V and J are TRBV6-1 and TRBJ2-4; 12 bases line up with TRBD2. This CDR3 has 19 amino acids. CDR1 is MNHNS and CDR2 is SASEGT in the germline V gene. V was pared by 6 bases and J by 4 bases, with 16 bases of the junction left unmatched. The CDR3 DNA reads TGTGCCAGCAGCCGGAAGACTAGCGGGGGAATGGGGTTTAAAAACATTCAGTACTTC. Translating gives CASSRKTSGGMGFKNIQYF.

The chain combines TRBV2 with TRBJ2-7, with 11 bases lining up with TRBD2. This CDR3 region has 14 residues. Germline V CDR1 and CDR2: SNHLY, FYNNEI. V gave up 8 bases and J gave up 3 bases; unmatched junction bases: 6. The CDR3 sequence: CASYSGGGFYEQYF. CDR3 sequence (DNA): TGTGCCAGCTATAGCGGGGGGGGTTTCTACGAGCAGTACTTC.

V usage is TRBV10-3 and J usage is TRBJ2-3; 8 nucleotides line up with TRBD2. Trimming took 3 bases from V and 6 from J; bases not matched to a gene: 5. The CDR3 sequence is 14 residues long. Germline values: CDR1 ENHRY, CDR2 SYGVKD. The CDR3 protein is CAISDGRESDTQYF. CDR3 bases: TGTGCCATCAGTGACGGGAGGGAATCCGATACGCAGTATTTT.

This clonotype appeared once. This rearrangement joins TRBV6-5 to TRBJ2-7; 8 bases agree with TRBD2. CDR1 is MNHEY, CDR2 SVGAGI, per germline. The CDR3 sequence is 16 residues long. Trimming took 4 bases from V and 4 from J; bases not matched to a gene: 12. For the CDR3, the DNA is TGTGCCAGCAGTTTAACCGGGACTAGGAGCCAGTACGAGCAGTACTTC. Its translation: CASSLTGTRSQYEQYF.

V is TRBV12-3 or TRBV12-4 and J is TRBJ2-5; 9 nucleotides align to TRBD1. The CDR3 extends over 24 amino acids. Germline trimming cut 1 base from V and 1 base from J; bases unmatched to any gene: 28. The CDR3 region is CASSLVPSYAGTGQAKRVQETQYF. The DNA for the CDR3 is TGTGCCAGCAGTTTAGTACCATCCTATGCCGGGACAGGGCAGGCGAAGCGGGTCCAAGAGACCCAGTACTTC.

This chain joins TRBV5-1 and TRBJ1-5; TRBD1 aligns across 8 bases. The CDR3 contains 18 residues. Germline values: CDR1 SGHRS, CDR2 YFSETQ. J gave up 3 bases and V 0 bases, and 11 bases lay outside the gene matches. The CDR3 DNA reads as TGCGCCAGCAGCTTGGGGCCTCTCAGGGGGCACTCCAATCAGCCCCAGCATTTT. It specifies CASSLGPLRGHSNQPQHF.

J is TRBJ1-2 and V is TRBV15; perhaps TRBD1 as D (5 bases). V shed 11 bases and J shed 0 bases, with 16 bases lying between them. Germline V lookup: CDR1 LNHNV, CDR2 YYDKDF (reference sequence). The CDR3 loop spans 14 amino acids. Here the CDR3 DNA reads TGTGCCGCGACAGAGGGGACCTCTAACTATGGCTACACCTTC. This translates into CAATEGTSNYGYTF.

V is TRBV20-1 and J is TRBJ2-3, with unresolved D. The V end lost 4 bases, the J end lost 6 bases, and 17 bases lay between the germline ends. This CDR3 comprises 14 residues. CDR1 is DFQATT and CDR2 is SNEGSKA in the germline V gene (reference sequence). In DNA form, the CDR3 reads TGCAGTGCTATTAGCCCGCTTTCATACGATACGCAGTATTTT. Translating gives CSAISPLSYDTQYF.

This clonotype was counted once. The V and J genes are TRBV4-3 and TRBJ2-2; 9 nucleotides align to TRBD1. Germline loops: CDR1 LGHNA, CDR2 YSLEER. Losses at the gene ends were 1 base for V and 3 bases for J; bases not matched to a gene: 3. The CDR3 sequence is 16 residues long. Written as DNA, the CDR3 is TGCGCCAGCAGCCAAGTACAGGGGGCGGACACCGGGGAGCTGTTTTTT. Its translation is CASSQVQGADTGELFF.

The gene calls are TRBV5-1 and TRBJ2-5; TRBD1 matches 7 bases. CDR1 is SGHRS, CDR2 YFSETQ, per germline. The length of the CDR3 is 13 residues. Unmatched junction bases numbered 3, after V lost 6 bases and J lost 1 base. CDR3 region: CASMTGSQETQYF. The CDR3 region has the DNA TGCGCCAGCATGACAGGGTCCCAAGAGACCCAGTACTTC.

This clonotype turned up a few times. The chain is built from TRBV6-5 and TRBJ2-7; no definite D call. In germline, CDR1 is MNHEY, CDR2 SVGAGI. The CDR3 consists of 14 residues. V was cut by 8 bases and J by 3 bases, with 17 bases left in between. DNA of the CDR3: TGTGCCAGCGCCCCCAGGCAACTTGGCTACGAGCAGTACTTC. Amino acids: CASAPRQLGYEQYF.

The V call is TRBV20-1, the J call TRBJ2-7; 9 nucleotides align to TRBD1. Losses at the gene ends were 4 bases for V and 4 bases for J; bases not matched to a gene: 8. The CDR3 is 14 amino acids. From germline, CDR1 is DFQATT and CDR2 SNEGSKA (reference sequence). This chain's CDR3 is CSANYPTGGYEQYF. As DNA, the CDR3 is TGCAGTGCTAATTACCCGACAGGGGGGTACGAGCAGTACTTC.